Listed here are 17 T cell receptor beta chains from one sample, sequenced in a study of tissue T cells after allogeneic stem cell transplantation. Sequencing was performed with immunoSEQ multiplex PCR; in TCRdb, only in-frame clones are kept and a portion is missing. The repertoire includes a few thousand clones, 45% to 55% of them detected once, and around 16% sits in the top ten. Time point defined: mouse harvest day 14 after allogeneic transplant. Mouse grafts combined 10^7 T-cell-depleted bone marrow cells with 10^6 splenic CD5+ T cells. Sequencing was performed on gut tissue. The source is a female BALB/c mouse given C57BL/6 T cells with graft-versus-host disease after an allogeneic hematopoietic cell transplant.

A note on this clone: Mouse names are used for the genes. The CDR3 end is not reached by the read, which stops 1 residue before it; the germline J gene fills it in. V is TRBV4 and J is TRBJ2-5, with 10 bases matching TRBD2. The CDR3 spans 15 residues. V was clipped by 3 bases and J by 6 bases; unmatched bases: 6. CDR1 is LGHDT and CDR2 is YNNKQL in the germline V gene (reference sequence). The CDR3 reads CASSYWGGARDTQYF. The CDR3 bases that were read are TGTGCCAGCAGCTACTGGGGGGGCGCGAGGGACACCCAGTAC.

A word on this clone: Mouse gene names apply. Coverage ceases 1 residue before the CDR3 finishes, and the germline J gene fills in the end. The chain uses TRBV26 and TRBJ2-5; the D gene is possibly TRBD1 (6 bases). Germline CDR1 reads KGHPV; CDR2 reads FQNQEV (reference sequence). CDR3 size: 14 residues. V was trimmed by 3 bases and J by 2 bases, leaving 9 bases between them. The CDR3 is CASSLRDIQDTQYF. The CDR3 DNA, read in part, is TGTGCCAGCAGTCTCAGGGACATCCAAGACACCCAGTAC.

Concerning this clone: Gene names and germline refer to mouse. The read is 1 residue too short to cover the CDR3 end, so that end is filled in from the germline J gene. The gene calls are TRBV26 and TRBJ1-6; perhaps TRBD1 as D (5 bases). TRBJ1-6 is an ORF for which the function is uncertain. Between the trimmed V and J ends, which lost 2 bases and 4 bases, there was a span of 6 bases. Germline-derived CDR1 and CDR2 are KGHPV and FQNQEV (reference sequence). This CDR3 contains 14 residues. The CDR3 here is CASSLGQYNSPLYF. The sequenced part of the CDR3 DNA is TGTGCCAGCAGTCTGGGACAATATAATTCGCCCCTCTAC.

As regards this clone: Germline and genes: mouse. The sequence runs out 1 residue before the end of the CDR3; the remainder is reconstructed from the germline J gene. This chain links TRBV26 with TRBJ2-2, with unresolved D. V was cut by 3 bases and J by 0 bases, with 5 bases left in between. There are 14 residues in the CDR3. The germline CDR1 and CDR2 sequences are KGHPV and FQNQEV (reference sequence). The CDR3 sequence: CASSLQANTGQLYF. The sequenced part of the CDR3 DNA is TGTGCCAGCAGTCTTCAGGCAAACACCGGGCAGCTCTAC.

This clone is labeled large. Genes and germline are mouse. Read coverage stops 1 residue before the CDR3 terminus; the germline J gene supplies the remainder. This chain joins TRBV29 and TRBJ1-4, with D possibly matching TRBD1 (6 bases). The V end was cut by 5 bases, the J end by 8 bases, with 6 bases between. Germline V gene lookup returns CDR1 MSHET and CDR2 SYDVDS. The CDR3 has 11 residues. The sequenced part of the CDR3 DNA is TGTGCTAGCAGTACAGGGGAAAGATTATTT. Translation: CASSTGERLF. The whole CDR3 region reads CASSTGERLFF.

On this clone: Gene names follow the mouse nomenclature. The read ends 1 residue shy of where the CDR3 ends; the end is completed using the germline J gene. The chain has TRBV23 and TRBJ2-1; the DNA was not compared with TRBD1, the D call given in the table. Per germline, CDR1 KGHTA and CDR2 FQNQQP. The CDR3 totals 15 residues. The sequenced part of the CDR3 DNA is TGCTCCAGCAGTCAATCAGGCAGGGGGCGAGCTGAGCAGTTC. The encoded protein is CSSSQSGRGRAEQF. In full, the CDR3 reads CSSSQSGRGRAEQFF.

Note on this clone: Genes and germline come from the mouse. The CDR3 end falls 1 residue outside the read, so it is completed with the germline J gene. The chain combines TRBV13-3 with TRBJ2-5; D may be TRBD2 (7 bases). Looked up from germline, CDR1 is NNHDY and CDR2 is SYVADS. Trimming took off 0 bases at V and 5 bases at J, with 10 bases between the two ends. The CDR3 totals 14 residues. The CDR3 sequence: CASSDGGARDTQYF. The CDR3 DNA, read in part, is TGTGCCAGCAGTGATGGGGGGGCGCGAGACACCCAGTAC.

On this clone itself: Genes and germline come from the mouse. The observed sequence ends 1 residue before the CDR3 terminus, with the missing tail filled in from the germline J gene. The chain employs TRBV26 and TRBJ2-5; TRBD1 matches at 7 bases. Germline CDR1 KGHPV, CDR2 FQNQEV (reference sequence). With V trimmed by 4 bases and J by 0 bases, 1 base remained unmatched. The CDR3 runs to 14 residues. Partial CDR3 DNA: TGTGCCAGCAGTCGGGACAGTAACCAAGACACCCAGTAC. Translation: CASSRDSNQDTQY. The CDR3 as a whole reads CASSRDSNQDTQYF.

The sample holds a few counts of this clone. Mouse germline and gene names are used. The CDR3 sequence is CASSSTNSYEQYF. The DNA read from the CDR3 is TGTGCTAGCAGTTCGACAAACTCCTATGAACAGTAC. The chain links TRBV17 to TRBJ2-7, with D unclear. Sequencing ends 1 residue short of the CDR3 end; the germline J gene provides the rest. The V end lost 5 bases, the J end lost 0 bases, and 8 bases lay between the germline ends. This CDR3 comprises 13 residues. Germline loops: CDR1 MNHDT, CDR2 YYDKIL.

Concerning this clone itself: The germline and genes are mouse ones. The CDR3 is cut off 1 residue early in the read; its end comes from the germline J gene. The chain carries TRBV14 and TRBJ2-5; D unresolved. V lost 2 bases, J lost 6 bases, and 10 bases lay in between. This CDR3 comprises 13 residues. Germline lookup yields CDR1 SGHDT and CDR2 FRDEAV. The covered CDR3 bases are TGTGCCAGCAGTTTAACCGGGGTCGACACCCAGTAC. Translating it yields CASSLTGVDTQY. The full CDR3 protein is CASSLTGVDTQYF.

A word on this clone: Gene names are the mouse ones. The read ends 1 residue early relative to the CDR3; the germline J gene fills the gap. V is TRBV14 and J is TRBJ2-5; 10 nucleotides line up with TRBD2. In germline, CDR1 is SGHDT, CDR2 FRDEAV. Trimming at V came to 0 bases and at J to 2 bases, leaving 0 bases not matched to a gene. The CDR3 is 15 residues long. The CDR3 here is CASSFYWGGQDTQYF. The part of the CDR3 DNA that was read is TGTGCCAGCAGTTTCTACTGGGGGGGCCAAGACACCCAGTAC.

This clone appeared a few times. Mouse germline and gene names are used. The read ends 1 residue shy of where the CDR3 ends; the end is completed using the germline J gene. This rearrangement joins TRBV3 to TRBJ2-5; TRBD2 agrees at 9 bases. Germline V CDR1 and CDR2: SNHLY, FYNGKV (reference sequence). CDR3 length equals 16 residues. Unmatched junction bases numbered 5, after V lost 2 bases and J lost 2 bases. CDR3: CASSLNWGAGQDTQYF. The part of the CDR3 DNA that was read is TGTGCCAGCAGCTTAAACTGGGGGGCTGGCCAAGACACCCAGTAC.

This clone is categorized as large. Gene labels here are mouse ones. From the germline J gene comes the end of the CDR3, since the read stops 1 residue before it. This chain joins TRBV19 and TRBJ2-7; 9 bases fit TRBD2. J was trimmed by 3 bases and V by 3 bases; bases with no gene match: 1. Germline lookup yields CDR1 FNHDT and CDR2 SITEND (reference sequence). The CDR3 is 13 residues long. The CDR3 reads CASSNWGVYEQYF. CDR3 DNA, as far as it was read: TGTGCCAGCAGTAACTGGGGGGTCTATGAACAGTAC.

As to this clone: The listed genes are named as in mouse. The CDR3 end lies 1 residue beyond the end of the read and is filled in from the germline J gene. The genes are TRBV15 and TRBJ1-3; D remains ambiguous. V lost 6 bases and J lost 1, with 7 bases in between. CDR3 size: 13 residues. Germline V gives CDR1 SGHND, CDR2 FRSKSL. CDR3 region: CASSPMSGNTLYF. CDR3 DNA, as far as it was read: TGTGCCAGCAGCCCAATGTCTGGAAATACGCTCTAT.

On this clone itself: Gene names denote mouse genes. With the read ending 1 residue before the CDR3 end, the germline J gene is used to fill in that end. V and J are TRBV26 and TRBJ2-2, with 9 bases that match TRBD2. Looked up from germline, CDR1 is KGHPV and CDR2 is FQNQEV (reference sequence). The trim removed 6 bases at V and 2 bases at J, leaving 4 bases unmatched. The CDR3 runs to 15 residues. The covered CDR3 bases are TGTGCCAGCAGCCTTGACTGGGGGAACACCGGGCAGCTCTAC. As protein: CASSLDWGNTGQLY. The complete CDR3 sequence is CASSLDWGNTGQLYF.

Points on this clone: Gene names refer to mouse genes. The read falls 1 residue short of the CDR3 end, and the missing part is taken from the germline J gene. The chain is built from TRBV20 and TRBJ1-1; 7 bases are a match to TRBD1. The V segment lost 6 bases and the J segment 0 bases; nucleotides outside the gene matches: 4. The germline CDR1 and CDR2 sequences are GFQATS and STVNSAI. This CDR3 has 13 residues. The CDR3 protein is CGAWTGSNTEVFF. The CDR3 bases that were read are TGTGGTGCCTGGACAGGATCAAACACAGAAGTCTTC.

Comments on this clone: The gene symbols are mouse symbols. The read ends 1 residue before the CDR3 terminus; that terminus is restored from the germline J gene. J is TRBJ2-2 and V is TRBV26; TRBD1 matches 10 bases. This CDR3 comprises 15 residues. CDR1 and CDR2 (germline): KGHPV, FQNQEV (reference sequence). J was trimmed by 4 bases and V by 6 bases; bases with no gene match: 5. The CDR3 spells CASRPGQGPTGQLYF. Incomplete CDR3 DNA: TGTGCCAGCAGACCGGGACAGGGGCCCACCGGGCAGCTCTAC.